One sample yielded the 26 T cell receptor beta chains listed below, sequenced in a study of T cell repertoires in cytomegalovirus infection. TCRdb re-called the reads through MiXCR, storing one row per CDR3 protein. The sample has 700,000 to 950,000 distinct CDR3 sequences, 30% to 35% seen once; the top ten hold roughly 12%. Antigen specificity for these receptors is unknown. Specimen: cultured CD8+ T cells from PBMCs, collected from culture after CMV antigen stimulation. Receptors originate from a human donor in good health (CMV status not recorded). Some clones in this sample may be carry-over from other donors' samples.

In this sample, this clonotype turned up a few times. V is TRBV28 and J is TRBJ1-5, with a tentative D call TRBD1 (5 bases). This CDR3 comprises 16 residues. V lost 7 bases, J lost 1 base, and 17 bases lay in between. Germline V gene data show CDR1 as MDHEN and CDR2 as SYDVKM. CDR3 coding DNA: TGTGCCAGCACCGTCTCTTTCCGGGACAGCAATCAGCCCCAGCATTTT. Translated: CASTVSFRDSNQPQHF.

This clonotype occurred a few times. V gene TRBV6-1 combines with J gene TRBJ2-1; D is unresolved. There are 9 residues in the CDR3. Trimming took 3 bases from V and 12 from J, leaving 3 bases between them. Germline lookup yields CDR1 MNHNS and CDR2 SASEGT. Written as DNA, the CDR3 is TGTGCCAGCAGTGACGGGCAGTTCTTC. The encoded protein is CASSDGQFF.

Many counts were recorded for this clonotype. This chain uses TRBV12-3 or TRBV12-4 with TRBJ1-5; D gene unclear. The V end lost 5 bases, the J end lost 7 bases, and 12 bases lay between the germline ends. The CDR3 runs 13 residues. The CDR3 DNA follows: TGTGCCAGCAGTCTAAACCTGGGCCAGCCCCAGCATTTT. Protein product: CASSLNLGQPQHF.

This chain links TRBV6-8 with TRBJ2-1, with 8 positions matching TRBD1. V dropped 8 bases and J dropped 8; count of bases not matched to a gene: 11. Germline V CDR1 and CDR2: MNHGY, SAAAGT. The CDR3 is 14 residues long. In DNA, the CDR3 is TGTGCCAGCGGTGGACAGGGCCATCGGCATGAGCAGTTCTTC. This gives the protein CASGGQGHRHEQFF.

This clonotype has a single count. This chain joins TRBV7-6 and TRBJ2-1, with TRBD2 matching 14 bases. In germline, CDR1 is SGHVS, CDR2 FNYEAQ. This CDR3 has 14 residues. V lost 4 bases to trimming and J lost 14 bases; unmatched junction nucleotides: 7. This CDR3 reads CASSWGLAGAPEFF. The CDR3 DNA follows: TGTGCCAGCAGCTGGGGACTAGCGGGGGCCCCGGAGTTCTTC.

The chain is built from TRBV15 and TRBJ1-5; D remains unclear. CDR3 size: 15 residues. Trimming removed 1 base at V and 2 bases at J, with 9 bases between. CDR1 and CDR2 (germline): LNHNV, YYDKDF (reference sequence). This CDR3 reads CATSRVQRGNQPQHF. The CDR3 DNA is TGTGCCACCAGCAGAGTTCAACGGGGCAATCAGCCCCAGCATTTT. Full variable domain (rest looked up from reference TRBV15 and TRBJ1-5): DAMVIQNPRYQVTQFGKPVTLSCSQTLNHNVMYWYQQKSSQAPKLLFHYYDKDFNNEADTPDNFQSRRPNTSFCFLDIRSPGLGDTAMYLCATSRVQRGNQPQHFGDGTRLSIL.

This clonotype was seen more than once but under ten times. This chain connects TRBV10-1 to TRBJ2-6, with a tentative D call TRBD2 (5 bases). The CDR3 covers 13 residues. V lost 4 bases and J lost 7, with 8 bases in between. Germline V CDR1 and CDR2: WNHNN, SYGVQD (reference sequence). The CDR3 coding sequence is TGCGCCAGCAGTGCCCGGGGAGCCAACGTCCTGACTTTC. This codes for CASSARGANVLTF.

The rearrangement uses TRBV7-2 and TRBJ2-3, with D possibly matching TRBD1 (6 bases). The CDR3 loop spans 16 amino acids. Germline-derived CDR1 and CDR2 are SGHTA and FQGNSA. The germline V and J ends were trimmed by 2 bases and 3 bases, with 15 bases remaining between them. CDR3 amino acids: CASSLKVQGRTDTQYF. CDR3 coding DNA: TGTGCCAGCAGCTTAAAAGTACAGGGTCGTACAGATACGCAGTATTTT.

This clonotype was counted between two and nine times. The chain uses TRBV6-1 and TRBJ2-7, with D hard to call. Germline V CDR1 and CDR2: MNHNS, SASEGT. Trimming took off 1 base at V and 2 bases at J, with 9 bases between the two ends. The CDR3 is made up of 14 amino acids. The DNA of the CDR3 is TGTGCCAGCAGTGAAGACCCGGGCCCCTACGAGCAGTACGTC. Amino acid sequence: CASSEDPGPYEQYV.

The table lists this clonotype with a few counts. The chain couples TRBV6-5 to TRBJ2-2, with D uncertain. The CDR3 consists of 14 residues. V lost 0 bases and J 4 bases, leaving 6 bases between the germline ends. Per the germline V gene, CDR1 is MNHEY and CDR2 is SVGAGI. The CDR3 protein is CASSYSVGTGELFF. CDR3 in DNA: TGTGCCAGCAGTTACTCCGTGGGCACCGGGGAGCTGTTTTTT.

CDR3 nucleotides: TGTGCCAGCAGTTACGCGGCAGCAAGTCAGCCCCAGCATTTT. Residues: CASSYAAASQPQHF. This rearrangement joins TRBV6-5 to TRBJ1-5, with D uncertain. Between the trimmed V and J ends, which lost 2 bases and 6 bases, there was a span of 11 bases. Germline CDR1 and CDR2: MNHEY and SVGAGI. The CDR3 length is 14 residues.

The sample holds a few counts of this clonotype. Germline is not matched at one junction end, which may reflect a read error. The chain is built from TRBV7-6 and TRBJ2-3; no definite D call. The CDR3 has 13 residues. CDR1 is SGHVS and CDR2 is FNYEAQ in the germline V gene. CDR3 nucleotides: TGTGCTAGCAGCTTAGATATTACAGATACGCAGTATTTT. Protein: CASSLDITDTQYF.

This clonotype occurred a few times. The chain joins TRBV28 to TRBJ2-5; D could derive from TRBD1 or TRBD2 (5 bases each). This CDR3 contains 13 residues. CDR1 and CDR2 from the germline V gene are MDHEN and SYDVKM. V lost 6 bases and J 7 bases, leaving 15 bases between the germline ends. Written as DNA, the CDR3 is TGTGCCAGCAGATCCGGGGCCGAGAGGACCCAGTACTTC. This gives the protein CASRSGAERTQYF.

This clonotype was observed at least ten times. The V gene is TRBV7-8, the J gene TRBJ2-1; TRBD1 aligns across 8 bases. The trim removed 0 bases at V and 7 bases at J, leaving 11 bases unmatched. CDR1 is SGHVS, CDR2 FQNEAQ, per germline. This CDR3 contains 17 residues. CDR3 protein: CASSLARAGGHENEQFF. Written as DNA, the CDR3 is TGTGCCAGCAGCTTAGCGAGGGCAGGGGGCCATGAAAATGAGCAGTTCTTC.

This clonotype was seen a handful of times. The chain combines TRBV7-8 with TRBJ2-5; D is undetermined. CDR1 and CDR2 (germline): SGHVS, FQNEAQ. V lost 7 bases, J lost 0 bases, and 12 bases lay in between. The CDR3 totals 14 residues. The CDR3, as DNA: TGTGCCAGCAACGCGGACGGGTACCAAGAGACCCAGTACTTC. Translation: CASNADGYQETQYF.

This clonotype was observed a few times. V and J are TRBV15 and TRBJ2-2; unclear D gene. Germline assignment: CDR1 LNHNV and CDR2 YYDKDF (reference sequence). This CDR3 has 14 residues. Trimming took off 5 bases at V and 3 bases at J, with 10 bases between the two ends. This chain's CDR3 is CATSHGEHTGELFF. DNA for the CDR3: TGTGCCACCAGCCATGGGGAACACACCGGGGAGCTGTTTTTT.

The sample holds many counts of this clonotype. The rearrangement joins TRBV7-9 to TRBJ2-2; D call uncertain. The V gene's germline CDR1 is SEHNR and CDR2 FQNEAQ (reference sequence). V lost 1 base to trimming and J lost 6 bases, with 6 bases between them. CDR3 length equals 13 residues. As DNA, the CDR3 is TGTGCCAGCAGCTTAGGCTTGGCCGGGGAGCTGTTTTTT. It translates to CASSLGLAGELFF.

This clonotype was observed a few times. This chain connects TRBV12-3 or TRBV12-4 to TRBJ1-2, with 7 bases matching TRBD1. V lost 3 bases, J lost 6 bases, and 10 bases stayed unmatched. This CDR3 has 15 residues. The CDR3 sequence: CASSFGEGQSHGYTF. The CDR3 DNA reads TGTGCCAGCAGTTTTGGGGAGGGACAGTCTCATGGCTACACCTTC.

The sample holds a few counts of this clonotype. The chain links TRBV2 to TRBJ2-6; D remains unclear. Germline lookup yields CDR1 SNHLY and CDR2 FYNNEI. The CDR3 is 14 amino acids. Trimming removed 4 bases at V and 0 bases at J, with 4 bases between. The CDR3 DNA is TGTGCCAGCAGTGGGGTCTCTGGGGCCAACGTCCTGACTTTC. It encodes CASSGVSGANVLTF.

The chain joins TRBV12-3 or TRBV12-4 to TRBJ1-5; D may be TRBD1 (5 bases). V lost 4 bases and J 4 bases, leaving 14 bases between the germline ends. This CDR3 region has 15 residues. CDR3 in amino acids: CASSSSRVKNQPQHF. As DNA, the CDR3 is TGTGCCAGCAGTTCAAGCAGGGTAAAAAATCAGCCCCAGCATTTT.

The table lists this clonotype with a few counts. This chain connects TRBV27 to TRBJ2-1; 8 bases agree with TRBD1. The ends lost 2 bases at V and 8 bases at J; junction bases unmatched: 11. The CDR3 is 16 amino acids. Germline CDR1 reads MNHEY; CDR2 reads SMNVEV (reference sequence). The CDR3 coding sequence is TGTGCCAGCAGTTTAGGGCCAACTAAGGACAGGGATGAGCAGTTCTTC. Its translation is CASSLGPTKDRDEQFF.

The V gene is TRBV4-1, the J gene TRBJ2-2, with 7 bases matching TRBD2. V trimming: 7 bases; J trimming: 6 bases; junction bases outside the gene matches: 8. The CDR3 runs to 14 residues. Germline V lookup: CDR1 MGHRA, CDR2 YSYEKL. CDR3 sequence reads: CASTRGVSPGELFF. Here the CDR3 DNA reads TGCGCCAGCACCCGGGGGGTCTCCCCCGGGGAGCTGTTTTTT.

Ten or more counts support this clonotype. The V call is TRBV12-3 or TRBV12-4, the J call TRBJ2-6; 9 positions agree with TRBD1. V lost 5 bases, J lost 2 bases, and 7 bases stayed unmatched. The CDR3 length is 17 residues. CDR3 nucleotides: TGTGCCAGCAGTCCAACAGGGGGCCGCCCTGGGGCCAACGTCCTGACTTTC. Translation gives CASSPTGGRPGANVLTF.

With respect to this clonotype: A much larger clone differs from this one at a single base, so this may be a read error. DNA of the CDR3: TGTGCCACTACATTAGGGGCCTCCCCTGCAACTAATGAAAAACTGTTTTTT. It yields the protein CATTLGASPATNEKLFF. The rearrangement joins TRBV7-9 to TRBJ1-4, with D possibly matching TRBD1 (5 bases). CDR1 is SEHNR and CDR2 is FQNEAQ in the germline V gene (reference sequence). Trimming cost V 10 bases and J 0 bases, with 21 bases left between them. The CDR3 totals 17 residues.

This clonotype came up a few times. The chain has TRBV6-6 and TRBJ1-1; 7 bases match TRBD1. The trim removed 4 bases at V and 3 bases at J, leaving 5 bases unmatched. The CDR3 totals 14 residues. The germline gives CDR1 MNHNY, CDR2 SVGAGI (reference sequence). The CDR3, as DNA: TGTGCCAGCAGTTCCAGGGGGTTGGACACTGAAGCTTTCTTT. Translating it yields CASSSRGLDTEAFF.

The J gene is TRBJ2-5, the V gene TRBV6-8; weak D call: TRBD2 (5 bases). The CDR3 covers 14 residues. V dropped 5 bases and J dropped 4 bases, with 14 bases sitting between them. Germline CDR1 MNHGY, CDR2 SAAAGT. Here the CDR3 reads CASSPSGGGETQYF. In DNA, the CDR3 is TGTGCCAGCAGTCCCTCGGGTGGAGGAGAGACCCAGTACTTC.